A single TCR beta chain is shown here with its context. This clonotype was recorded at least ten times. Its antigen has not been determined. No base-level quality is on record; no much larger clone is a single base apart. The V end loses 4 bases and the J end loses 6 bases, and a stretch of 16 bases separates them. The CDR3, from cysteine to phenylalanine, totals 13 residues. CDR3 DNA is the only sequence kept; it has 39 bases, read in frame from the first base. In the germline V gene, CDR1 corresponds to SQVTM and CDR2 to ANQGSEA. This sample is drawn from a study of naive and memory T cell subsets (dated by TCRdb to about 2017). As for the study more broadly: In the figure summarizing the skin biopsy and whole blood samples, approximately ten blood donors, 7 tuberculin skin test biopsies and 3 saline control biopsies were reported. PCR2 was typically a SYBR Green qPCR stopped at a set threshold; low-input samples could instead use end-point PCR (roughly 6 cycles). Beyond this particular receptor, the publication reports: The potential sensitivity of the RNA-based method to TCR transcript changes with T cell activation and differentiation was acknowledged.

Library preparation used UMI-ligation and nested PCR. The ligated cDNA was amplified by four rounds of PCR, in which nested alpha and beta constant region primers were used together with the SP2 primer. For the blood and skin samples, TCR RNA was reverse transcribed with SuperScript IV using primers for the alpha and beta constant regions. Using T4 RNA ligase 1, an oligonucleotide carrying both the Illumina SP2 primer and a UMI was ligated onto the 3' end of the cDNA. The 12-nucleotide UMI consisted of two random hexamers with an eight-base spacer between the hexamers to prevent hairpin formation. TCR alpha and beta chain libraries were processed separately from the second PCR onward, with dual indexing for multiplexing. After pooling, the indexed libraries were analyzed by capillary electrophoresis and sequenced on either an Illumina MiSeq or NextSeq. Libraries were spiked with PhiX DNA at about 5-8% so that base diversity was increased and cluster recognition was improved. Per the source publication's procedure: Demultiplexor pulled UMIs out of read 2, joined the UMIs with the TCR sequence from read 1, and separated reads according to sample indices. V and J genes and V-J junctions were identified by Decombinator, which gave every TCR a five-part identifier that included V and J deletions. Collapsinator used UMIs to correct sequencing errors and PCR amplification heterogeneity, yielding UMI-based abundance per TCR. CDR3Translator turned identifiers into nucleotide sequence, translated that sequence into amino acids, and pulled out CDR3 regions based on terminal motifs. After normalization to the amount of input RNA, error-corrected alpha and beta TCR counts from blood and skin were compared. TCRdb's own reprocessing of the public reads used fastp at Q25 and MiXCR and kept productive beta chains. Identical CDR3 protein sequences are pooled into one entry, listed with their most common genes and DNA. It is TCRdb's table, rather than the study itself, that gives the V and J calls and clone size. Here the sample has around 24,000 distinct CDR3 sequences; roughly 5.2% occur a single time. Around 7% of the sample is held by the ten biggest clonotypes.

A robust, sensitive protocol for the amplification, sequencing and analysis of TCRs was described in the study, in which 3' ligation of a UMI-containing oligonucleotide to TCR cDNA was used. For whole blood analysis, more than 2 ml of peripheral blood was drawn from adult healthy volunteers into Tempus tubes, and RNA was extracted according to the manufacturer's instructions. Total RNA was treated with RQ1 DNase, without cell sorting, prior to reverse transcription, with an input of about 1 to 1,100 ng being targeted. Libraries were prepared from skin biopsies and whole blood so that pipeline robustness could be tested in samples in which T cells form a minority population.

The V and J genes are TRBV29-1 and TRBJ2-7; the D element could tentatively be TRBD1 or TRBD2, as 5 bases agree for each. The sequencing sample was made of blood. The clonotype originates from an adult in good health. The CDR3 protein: CSVGGRGAGEQYF. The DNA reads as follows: TGCAGCGTTGGGGGTAGGGGAGCAGGCGAGCAGTACTTC.